This section outlines one T cell receptor (beta chain) sequence together with its context. Using immunoSEQ multiplex PCR, the repertoire was profiled, and TCRdb retains in-frame clones only, with some absent. The sample yields about 400,000 clones, around 87% seen once. This sample was taken from a study of blood T cell repertoires in COVID-19. Study context: From T cells, B-cell-depleted T cells, or PBMCs came the material, which was cDNA or gDNA.

The ends lost 6 bases at V and 9 bases at J; junction bases unmatched: 17. CDR3 length equals 16 residues. Germline V CDR1 and CDR2: MDHEN, SYDVKM. The specimen sequenced was peripheral blood. This TCR derives from a human donor in a cohort sampled during active COVID-19. The gene calls are TRBV28 and TRBJ2-7, with 10 bases identical to TRBD2. This chain's CDR3 is CASRPGLAEHIGAQYF. For the CDR3, the DNA is TGTGCCAGCAGACCCGGACTAGCGGAACACATCGGGGCGCAGTACTTC.